Below, one T cell receptor beta chain is given with its context. Its target is unknown. The assay was immunoSEQ multiplex PCR, and TCRdb's table has in-frame clones only and misses some. The table lists roughly 650,000 clones, roughly 96% of them singletons, with 0.11% in the top ten. This sample is part of a study of shared clonotypes between healthy human individuals. The overall study: CD4 naive and memory got three plates each, CD8 naive two, CD8 memory one. Study-level points and caveats: It was expected that sequencing depth would affect clonotype sharing among donors. Four donors shared around 5.1% of their naive CD4 clonotypes.

Naive-designated CD8 cells lacked CD45RO, were positively enriched for CCR7, and omitted terminally differentiated effector memory CD45RA+ cells. Recent vaccinations or acute infections were absent in the healthy HIV-negative adult donors. CDR1 is MNHEY and CDR2 is SMNVEV in the germline V gene (reference sequence). The CDR3 runs to 17 residues. V lost 3 bases and J lost 7; bases outside the gene matches: 10. The sequenced sample was naive CD8+ T cells sorted from blood. The rearrangement links TRBV27 to TRBJ2-1, with 12 bases aligning to TRBD2. This TCR was recovered from a woman in her 30s in good health. The CDR3 nucleotides are TGTGCCAGCAGTTTGTTGCTAGCGGGAGGGCCAGCGAATGAGCAGTTCTTC. This encodes CASSLLLAGGPANEQFF.